Sequencing of this TCR beta chain was carried out in a study of T cell repertoires in cytomegalovirus infection. Study overall: Epitope selection comprised recently identified HLA-C-restricted CMV epitopes and well-studied HLA-B-restricted CMV epitopes. The public TCR beta signatures pointed to both CMV infection and matching HLA type. Findings and caveats of the study: Pooled public TCR beta family frequency picked out CMV carriers with the relevant HLA. HLA-C-restricted CMV-specific TCR beta clonotypes prevailed in the ex vivo response.

TCRdb analysed the reads with MiXCR anew, one entry per CDR3 protein. The table has hundreds of thousands of distinct CDR3 sequences, 32% seen once; the top ten hold under 15%. Deletions cut 3 bases from V and 5 bases from J, with 10 bases between. Germline CDR1 and CDR2: LNHDA and SQIVND (reference sequence). The CDR3 extends over 13 amino acids. To note about this clonotype: The antigen is unknown.

This specimen was cultured CD8+ T cells from PBMCs, taken from culture after CMV antigen stimulation. This receptor was taken from a human donor in good health (CMV status not recorded). Some clones in this sample may be carry-over from other donors' samples. V gene TRBV19 combines with J gene TRBJ1-1, with D possibly TRBD1 on 5 matching bases. In nucleotides, the CDR3 is TGTGCCAGTAGTATCGGGGGACTTACTGAAGCTTTCTTT. Translation gives CASSIGGLTEAFF.